This T cell receptor beta chain is from a study of identical twins' blood T cells. Points from the study as a whole: Out-of-frame TCRbeta clonotypes reportedly had markedly more similar V usage in twins than unrelated donors. Twins shared about as many clonotypes as their cloneset sizes predicted.

The CDR3 is 17 amino acids. Looked up from germline, CDR1 is ENHRY and CDR2 is SYGVKD. TCRdb recomputed calls from the 5' RACE reads with MiXCR, one row per CDR3 protein. The top ten hold about 6.1% of the sample, which has fewer than 450,000 distinct CDR3 sequences, more than 25% seen once. Donors were six healthy women in three monozygous twin pairs. This clonotype was seen only a few times. Antigen specificity is unknown. One junction end disagrees with the germline gene, perhaps due to a read error. The sequenced material came from PBMCs. The source is a woman between 18 and 50 years old in good health. The chain carries TRBV10-3 and TRBJ2-5, with TRBD2 matching over 10 bases. As DNA, the CDR3 is TGTGCCACCAGTCCGGGGATAGCGGGGGGCCCACAAGAGACCCAGTACTTC. Its translation: CATSPGIAGGPQETQYF.